Given below is one TCR beta chain in context. This record belongs to a study of T cells in Graves' hyperthyroidism and ophthalmopathy. Study summary: Peripheral blood samples were taken at initial diagnosis, prior to any treatment.

It was considered stable Graves' hyperthyroidism when ophthalmopathy did not progress within 18 months. The study enrolled patients aged 18 to 65 with newly diagnosed hyperthyroidism of under 2 months' duration. Isolation of PBMCs was performed on around 10 ml fresh peripheral blood. Germline assignment: CDR1 SGHRS and CDR2 YFSETQ. This CDR3 spans 13 amino acids. RNA transcripts gave rise to amplified TCR beta CDR3 regions. First-round RT-PCR of the TCR CDR3 relied on the HTBI primer set. TCRdb reprocessed the multiplex PCR reads with MiXCR, giving one entry per CDR3 protein. The table has roughly 700,000 distinct CDR3 sequences, roughly 15% seen once.

Sequencing used blood. The receptor comes from a woman between 18 and 29 years old with Graves' hyperthyroidism. The chain links TRBV5-1 to TRBJ2-5; D is perhaps TRBD2 (5 bases). The J call may be wrong; the DNA end is better matched by TRBJ2-1. In DNA, the CDR3 is TGCGCCAGCAGCTTGGCGGAGAGCGGCCCCCAGTTCTTC. This sequence encodes CASSLAESGPQFF.